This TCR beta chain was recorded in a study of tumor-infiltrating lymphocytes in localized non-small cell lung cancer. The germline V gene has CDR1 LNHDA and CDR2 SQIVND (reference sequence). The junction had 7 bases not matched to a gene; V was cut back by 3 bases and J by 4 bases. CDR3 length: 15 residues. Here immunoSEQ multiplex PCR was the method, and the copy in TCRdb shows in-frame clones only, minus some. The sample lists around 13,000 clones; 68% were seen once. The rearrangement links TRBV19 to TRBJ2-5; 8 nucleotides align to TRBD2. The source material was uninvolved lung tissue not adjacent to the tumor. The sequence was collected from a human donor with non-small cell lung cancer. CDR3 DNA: TGTGCCAGTAGTATCGGAACTAGCGGAGGAGAGACCCAGTACTTC. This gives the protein CASSIGTSGGETQYF.